These 17 T cell receptor beta chains originate from one sample sequenced in a study of CD8+CD57+ T cells in acquired aplastic anemia. The sequenced patients had an expansion of CD8+CD57+ cells seen by flow cytometry. TCR beta VDJ and CDR3 were profiled, and genomic DNA was the template. TCRdb redid the calling of the reads with MiXCR, one entry per CDR3 protein. The sample has about 470,000 distinct CDR3 sequences; under 40% are singletons. Sample: sorted CD4+, CD8+, or CD8+CD57+ T cells (not recorded which) from PBMCs. The receptors were gathered from a human donor with aplastic anemia.

This clonotype appeared a few times. The chain uses TRBV6-1 and TRBJ1-2, with 7 positions matching TRBD1. In germline, CDR1 is MNHNS, CDR2 SASEGT. The CDR3 is 15 residues long. V lost 7 bases, J lost 0 bases, and 8 bases stayed unmatched. The CDR3 protein is CASTSGTAANYGYTF. The CDR3 region has the DNA TGTGCCAGCACCTCGGGGACAGCGGCTAACTATGGCTACACCTTC.

The chain carries TRBV19 and TRBJ2-1; 8 bases align to TRBD2. Trimming took 6 bases from V and 2 from J; bases not matched to a gene: 6. The CDR3 has 15 residues. The germline CDR1 and CDR2 sequences are LNHDA and SQIVND (reference sequence). For the CDR3, the DNA is TGTGCCAGTAGGGATCCGGGGGGGACCTACAATGAGCAGTTCTTC. Translated: CASRDPGGTYNEQFF. Full variable domain (missing parts from reference TRBV19 and TRBJ2-1): DGGITQSPKYLFRKEGQNVTLSCEQNLNHDAMYWYRQDPGQGLRLIYYSQIVNDFQKGDIAEGYSVSREKKESFPLTVTSAQKNPTAFYLCASRDPGGTYNEQFFGPGTRLTVL.

This clonotype has at least ten counts. This chain links TRBV15 with TRBJ2-3; D is unresolved. The V and J ends lost 5 bases and 4 bases respectively, with 10 bases between them. Germline V gene data show CDR1 as LNHNV and CDR2 as YYDKDF (reference sequence). The length of the CDR3 is 13 residues. The CDR3 nucleotides read TGTGCCACCAGCGAAGGTATCTCAGATACGCAGTATTTT. It translates to CATSEGISDTQYF. Full variable domain (missing parts from reference TRBV15 and TRBJ2-3): DAMVIQNPRYQVTQFGKPVTLSCSQTLNHNVMYWYQQKSSQAPKLLFHYYDKDFNNEADTPDNFQSRRPNTSFCFLDIRSPGLGDTAMYLCATSEGISDTQYFGPGTRLTVL.

There are many counts of this clonotype. This chain's CDR3 is CASSQEGQAYEQYF. CDR3 coding DNA: TGTGCCAGTAGTCAAGAAGGACAGGCGTACGAGCAGTACTTC. V is TRBV19 and J is TRBJ2-7; 7 bases agree with TRBD1. Looked up from germline, CDR1 is LNHDA and CDR2 is SQIVND (reference sequence). After removal of 5 bases from V and 4 bases from J, the junction contained 8 bases not matched to a gene. The CDR3 extends over 14 amino acids.

Turning to this clonotype: The junction departs from the called germline gene at one end, perhaps through a read error. The chain is built from TRBV19 and TRBJ2-7; 7 positions match TRBD1. Germline loops: CDR1 LNHDA, CDR2 SQIVND (reference sequence). This CDR3 is built from 16 residues. This CDR3 is CASRINRDRASYEQYF. The DNA for the CDR3 is TGTGCCAGTCGTATCAACAGAGACAGGGCTTCCTACGAGCAGTACTTC.

In this sample, this clonotype turned up many times. The V gene is TRBV5-1, the J gene TRBJ1-6; D unclear. Germline lookup yields CDR1 SGHRS and CDR2 YFSETQ. V lost 0 bases, J lost 8 bases, and 6 bases lay in between. The CDR3 has 13 residues. CDR3 sequence: CASSLDFDSPLHF. Written as DNA, the CDR3 is TGCGCCAGCAGCTTGGATTTCGATTCACCCCTCCACTTT. The variable domain in full, with the rest retrieved from reference TRBV5-1 and TRBJ1-6, is KAGVTQTPRYLIKTRGQQVTLSCSPISGHRSVSWYQQTPGQGLQFLFEYFSETQRNKGNFPGRFSGRQFSNSRSEMNVSTLELGDSALYLCASSLDFDSPLHFGNGTRLTVT.

This chain links TRBV3-1 with TRBJ2-7, with D possibly TRBD1 on 7 matching bases. CDR3 length: 16 residues. Trimming stripped 10 bases from V and 0 bases from J, with 22 bases between. Germline-derived CDR1 and CDR2 are LGHDT and YNNKEL (reference sequence). The CDR3 nucleotides read TGTGCCACGACCCGAACGGAGGGGGCCAGCTCCTACGAGCAGTACGTC. It codes for CATTRTEGASSYEQYV.

This clonotype appeared many times. The genes are TRBV24-1 and TRBJ2-1; TRBD1 is a possible D gene (6 bases). V lost 3 bases and J lost 6, with 23 bases in between. Germline V gene lookup returns CDR1 KGHDR and CDR2 SFDVKD. This CDR3 region has 18 residues. In DNA form, the CDR3 reads TGTGCCACCAGTGATCACCGATACCCGGGACAAGAACTCAATGAGCAGTTCTTC. This translates into CATSDHRYPGQELNEQFF.

The V gene is TRBV10-3, the J gene TRBJ2-6; D is perhaps TRBD1 or TRBD2 (7 bases each). From germline, CDR1 is ENHRY and CDR2 SYGVKD. V gave up 5 bases and J gave up 1 base, with 15 bases separating them. The length of the CDR3 is 17 residues. In DNA form, the CDR3 reads TGTGCCATCAGTTCTACAGGGGAGGGATCTGGGGCCAACGTCCTGACTTTC. The encoded protein is CAISSTGEGSGANVLTF.

This clonotype showed up just a few times. It may be a read error: a sequence one base away is much more abundant. The rearrangement joins TRBV24-1 to TRBJ1-4, with 8 nucleotides matching TRBD1. This CDR3 region has 14 residues. In germline, CDR1 is KGHDR, CDR2 SFDVKD. The CDR3 protein is CATSDGQGGERLFF. CDR3 bases: TGTGCCACCAGTGATGGACAGGGTGGAGAAAGACTGTTTTTT.

Concerning this clonotype: This may be a read error, as it is one base from a much larger clone. The rearrangement links TRBV25-1 to TRBJ2-2; possibly TRBD2 for D (5 bases). The CDR3 contains 15 residues. Germline CDR1 and CDR2: MGHDK and SYGVNS. CDR3 nucleotide sequence: TGTGCCAGCAGTCAAAGGACTCAGAACACCGGGAAGCTGTTTTTT. It is translated as CASSQRTQNTGKLFF.

Ten or more counts support this clonotype. The chain carries TRBV24-1 and TRBJ1-1; TRBD1 aligns across 7 bases. With V trimmed by 3 bases and J by 7 bases, 7 bases remained unmatched. The CDR3 covers 14 residues. Germline CDR1 and CDR2: KGHDR and SFDVKD. CDR3 amino acids: CATSDATGTDEAFF. The CDR3 DNA reads as TGTGCCACCAGTGATGCGACAGGGACGGATGAAGCTTTCTTT.

This clonotype came up many times. This chain links TRBV20-1 with TRBJ2-7; D not resolved. The V end was cut by 1 base, the J end by 7 bases, with 17 bases between. CDR1 and CDR2 (germline): DFQATT, SNEGSKA (reference sequence). The CDR3 totals 14 residues. CDR3: CSARASRQVLEQYF. DNA of the CDR3: TGCAGTGCTAGAGCCTCGAGACAAGTCTTAGAGCAGTACTTC.

At least ten counts were recorded for this clonotype. The chain combines TRBV20-1 with TRBJ2-7, with D perhaps matching TRBD1 (6 bases). Germline values: CDR1 DFQATT, CDR2 SNEGSKA (reference sequence). The V end lost 5 bases, the J end lost 2 bases, and 10 bases lay between the germline ends. The CDR3 has 12 amino acids. CDR3 nucleotide sequence: TGCAGTGCTTATGGACAGACCTACGAGCAGTACTTC. Translation gives CSAYGQTYEQYF.

This clonotype was seen only once. V and J are TRBV15 and TRBJ2-3; maybe TRBD2 (5 bases). Trimming cost V 9 bases and J 1 base, with 11 bases left between them. CDR3 length equals 13 residues. The germline V gene has CDR1 LNHNV and CDR2 YYDKDF (reference sequence). The CDR3 loop reads CATAEVGTDTQYF. The CDR3 coding sequence is TGTGCCACAGCGGAGGTCGGCACAGATACGCAGTATTTT.

In this sample, this clonotype turned up many times. The rearrangement links TRBV19 to TRBJ2-7, with D maybe TRBD2 (5 bases). CDR3 length equals 13 residues. Between the trimmed V and J ends, which lost 3 bases and 2 bases, there was a span of 8 bases. Germline CDR1 and CDR2: LNHDA and SQIVND (reference sequence). CDR3 amino acids: CASSIGITYEQYF. The DNA of the CDR3 is TGTGCCAGTAGTATCGGGATAACCTACGAGCAGTACTTC.

This clonotype came up a few times. The chain links TRBV7-8 to TRBJ2-3, with D hard to call. This CDR3 region has 14 residues. Trimming cost V 4 bases and J 4 bases, with 12 bases left between them. Germline CDR1 SGHVS, CDR2 FQNEAQ. The CDR3 sequence: CASSSRLKADTQYF. The CDR3 coding sequence is TGTGCCAGCAGCTCCCGCCTGAAGGCAGATACGCAGTATTTT. The variable domain in full, completed from reference TRBV7-8 and TRBJ2-3, reads GAGVSQSPRYKVAKRGQDVALRCDPISGHVSLFWYQQALGQGPEFLTYFQNEAQLDKSGLPSDRFFAERPEGSVSTLKIQRTQQEDSAVYLCASSSRLKADTQYFGPGTRLTVL.